Only a few counts were recorded for the clone carrying this T cell receptor (beta chain). This specimen belongs to a study of cytomegalovirus exposure and HLA in healthy donors. Vbeta (60) and Jbeta (13) primers were used in the PCR. Here immunoSEQ multiplex PCR was the method, and the copy in TCRdb shows in-frame clones only, minus some. The repertoire holds approximately 90,000 clones, with 60% to 85% as singletons. Trimming cost V 2 bases and J 9 bases, with 11 bases left between them. The germline gives CDR1 KGHSH, CDR2 LQKENI. The CDR3 length is 13 residues. This sequence was found in a woman aged 40 to 49 in good health and CMV-seronegative. This chain connects TRBV18 to TRBJ1-5; TRBD1 is a possible D gene (6 bases). Sequencing used PBMCs. The CDR3 DNA is TGTGCCAGCTCACCATCTGGGGGGGCGCCCCAGCATTTT. Its protein product is CASSPSGGAPQHF.